This T cell receptor beta chain stems from a study of blood T cell repertoires in COVID-19. The CDR3 has 13 amino acids. Looked up from germline, CDR1 is SNHLY and CDR2 is FYNNEI. The V end was cut by 7 bases, the J end by 12 bases, with 21 bases between. Using immunoSEQ multiplex PCR, the repertoire was profiled, and TCRdb retains in-frame clones only, with some absent. The profile shows about 130,000 clones, about 90% of them singletons. The specimen sequenced was peripheral blood. This chain uses TRBV2 with TRBJ1-1; no clear D gene. The receptor's source is a woman aged 50 to 60 who had recovered from COVID-19. CDR3 in amino acids: CASNNNDGDATFF. Written as DNA, the CDR3 is TGTGCCAGCAACAATAACGACGGAGACGCGACTTTCTTT.